Below are 19 T cell receptor beta chains sequenced from a single sample in a study of blood T cells in healthy people across ages. The use of a sample-barcoded 5' primer and a J-beta primer mix characterized a second PCR of about 7 to 12 cycles. TCRdb fed the 5' RACE reads into MiXCR, producing one record per CDR3 protein. The profile shows 1,500,000 or so distinct CDR3 sequences, approximately 39% of them singletons. Sequenced: blood. These receptors all come from a woman under 30 in good health.

The chain carries TRBV4-2 and TRBJ2-1; 8 bases match TRBD2. The germline gives CDR1 LGHNA, CDR2 YNFKEQ. This CDR3 comprises 15 residues. With V trimmed by 0 bases and J by 9 bases, 7 bases remained unmatched. This CDR3 reads CASSQDLGGAGEQFF. The CDR3 DNA reads as TGTGCCAGCAGCCAAGATCTCGGGGGGGCCGGTGAGCAGTTCTTC.

The chain combines TRBV20-1 with TRBJ2-7; D gene unclear. This CDR3 spans 12 amino acids. Germline V CDR1 and CDR2: DFQATT, SNEGSKA (reference sequence). Trimming took 3 bases from V and 3 from J, leaving 9 bases between them. The CDR3 sequence: CSARQWSYEQYF. CDR3 DNA: TGCAGTGCTAGGCAATGGAGCTACGAGCAGTACTTC.

The CDR3 loop is CASSQRHRGRGSYNEQFF. The CDR3 DNA reads as TGCGCCAGCAGCCAACGGCATCGCGGGAGGGGCTCCTACAATGAGCAGTTCTTC. The rearrangement links TRBV4-3 to TRBJ2-1; 9 bases match TRBD2. With 2 bases clipped from V and 0 bases from J, the junction kept 8 bases outside the gene matches. CDR3 length equals 18 residues. Germline V gene lookup returns CDR1 LGHNA and CDR2 YSLEER.

The chain links TRBV9 to TRBJ2-3, with 8 bases aligning to TRBD1. The CDR3 extends over 17 amino acids. CDR1 and CDR2 from the germline V gene are SGDLS and YYNGEE. The trim removed 3 bases at V and 0 bases at J, leaving 9 bases unmatched. The CDR3 region has the DNA TGTGCCAGCAGCGAGGGGACAGGATACCTTAGCACAGATACGCAGTATTTT. It is translated as CASSEGTGYLSTDTQYF.

The chain combines TRBV14 with TRBJ2-1; 10 bases align to TRBD2. This CDR3 contains 18 residues. Losses at the gene ends were 0 bases for V and 5 bases for J; bases not matched to a gene: 10. CDR1 is SGHDN and CDR2 is FVKESK in the germline V gene. Here the CDR3 reads CASSQDWVAGGSDNEQFF. The DNA of the CDR3 is TGTGCCAGCAGCCAAGACTGGGTAGCGGGAGGATCGGACAATGAGCAGTTCTTC.

This clonotype was recorded a few times. V and J are TRBV30 and TRBJ1-1; weak D call: TRBD1 (5 bases). Deletions cut 5 bases from V and 0 bases from J, with 7 bases between. There are 12 residues in the CDR3. Germline-derived CDR1 and CDR2 are GTSNPN and SVGIG (reference sequence). The CDR3 region has the DNA TGTGCCTGGGACAGAATGAACACTGAAGCTTTCTTT. It translates to CAWDRMNTEAFF.

The chain has TRBV27 and TRBJ2-7; 8 nucleotides align to TRBD2. Unmatched junction bases numbered 15, after V lost 6 bases and J lost 2 bases. CDR3 length: 17 residues. The germline V gene has CDR1 MNHEY and CDR2 SMNVEV (reference sequence). The CDR3 DNA follows: TGTGCCAGCAGCAAGAACCGAGGAGCGGGAGTCGCCTACGAGCAGTACTTC. It yields the protein CASSKNRGAGVAYEQYF.

V usage is TRBV27 and J usage is TRBJ1-2; no clear D. The CDR3 runs to 13 residues. The germline V gene has CDR1 MNHEY and CDR2 SMNVEV (reference sequence). Trimming cost V 7 bases and J 0 bases, with 9 bases left between them. CDR3 DNA sequence: TGTGCCAGCAAGGTCGGTGCTAACTATGGCTACACCTTC. It translates to CASKVGANYGYTF.

The chain is built from TRBV12-1 and TRBJ1-1. TRBV12-1 is a documented pseudogene. This CDR3 is built from 13 residues. CDR3 sequence: CASSDLMNTEAFF. CDR3 nucleotides: TGTGCCAGCTCTGACCTCATGAACACTGAAGCTTTCTTT.

This clonotype was detected a few times. The chain carries TRBV4-1 and TRBJ2-1; 9 nucleotides match TRBD2. This CDR3 is 16 amino acids long. Trimming took 2 bases from V and 8 from J; bases not matched to a gene: 10. Germline loops: CDR1 MGHRA, CDR2 YSYEKL. This CDR3 reads CASSQYSGGLEHEQFF. In DNA form, the CDR3 reads TGCGCCAGCAGCCAATACAGCGGGGGGCTCGAGCATGAGCAGTTCTTC.

The rearrangement links TRBV7-9 to TRBJ2-1, with a tentative D call TRBD1 (6 bases). The CDR3 totals 15 residues. The V gene lost 6 bases and the J gene lost 5 bases, with 17 bases spanning the gap. In germline, CDR1 is SEHNR, CDR2 FQNEAQ (reference sequence). In DNA, the CDR3 is TGTGCCAGCAGATCAAACAGGGAGTACCACAATGAGCAGTTCTTC. This gives the protein CASRSNREYHNEQFF.

The chain recombines TRBV12-3 or TRBV12-4 with TRBJ2-3; 7 bases line up with TRBD2. V gave up 3 bases and J gave up 6 bases; unmatched junction bases: 9. The CDR3 loop spans 15 amino acids. CDR3 DNA: TGTGCCAGCAGTTTCCGGACTAGTTTAGGGGATACGCAGTATTTT. It specifies CASSFRTSLGDTQYF.

The chain employs TRBV11-2 and TRBJ2-7, with TRBD1 identical over 7 bases. The CDR3 loop spans 14 amino acids. Trimming cost V 5 bases and J 3 bases; bases outside gene matches: 7. Germline lookup yields CDR1 SGHAT and CDR2 FQNNGV. The CDR3 region has the DNA TGTGCCAGCAGCCCCTTGACAGGGTACTACGAGCAGTACTTC. This codes for CASSPLTGYYEQYF. Full variable domain (outside the CDR3, taken from reference TRBV11-2 and TRBJ2-7): EAGVAQSPRYKIIEKRQSVAFWCNPISGHATLYWYQQILGQGPKLLIQFQNNGVVDDSQLPKDRFSAERLKGVDSTLKIQPAKLEDSAVYLCASSPLTGYYEQYFGPGTRLTVT.

The chain employs TRBV12-3 or TRBV12-4 and TRBJ2-5; possibly TRBD1 or TRBD2 for D (5 bases each). The CDR3 runs to 15 residues. Trimming took off 4 bases at V and 11 bases at J, with 23 bases between the two ends. CDR3 nucleotide sequence: TGTGCCAGCAGTTCAACACCCCAGGGAGTTGGGGAGCAGTACTTC. Protein product: CASSSTPQGVGEQYF.

This clonotype has only a few counts. This chain uses TRBV7-6 with TRBJ2-1; TRBD2 aligns across 12 bases. V trimming: 2 bases; J trimming: 6 bases; junction bases outside the gene matches: 8. CDR1 and CDR2 from the germline V gene are SGHVS and FNYEAQ. This CDR3 comprises 17 residues. Here the CDR3 DNA reads TGTGCCAGCAGCTTACTAGCGGGGGGGCAAATCGCCAATGAGCAGTTCTTC. This encodes CASSLLAGGQIANEQFF.

The chain carries TRBV20-1 and TRBJ2-7; the match to TRBD1 covers 7 bases. The germline CDR1 and CDR2 sequences are DFQATT and SNEGSKA (reference sequence). This CDR3 has 14 residues. J lost 7 bases, V lost 5 bases, and 14 bases had no gene match. The CDR3 DNA sequence: TGCAGTGCTTGGCTGACAGGGTGGGGCAATGAGCAGTACTTC. Its translation is CSAWLTGWGNEQYF.

The chain couples TRBV20-1 to TRBJ1-6, with D possibly matching TRBD1 (6 bases). Germline V gene data show CDR1 as DFQATT and CDR2 as SNEGSKA (reference sequence). The CDR3 is 15 amino acids. V was shortened by 5 bases and J by 9 bases, with 20 bases between the two germline ends. The DNA of the CDR3 is TGCAGTGCTGCTTCCGGGACAACTTTTGGTTCACCCCTCCACTTT. The encoded protein is CSAASGTTFGSPLHF.

The chain is built from TRBV6-6 and TRBJ1-2; 9 nucleotides align to TRBD1. In germline, CDR1 is MNHNY, CDR2 SVGAGI (reference sequence). CDR3 length: 15 amino acids. Germline trimming cut 7 bases from V and 2 bases from J; bases unmatched to any gene: 8. The CDR3 DNA reads TGTGCCAGCACCCCCTACGGACAGGGGAACTATGGCTACACCTTC. This gives the protein CASTPYGQGNYGYTF.

This clonotype was recorded a few times. The chain combines TRBV20-1 with TRBJ2-1; 8 nucleotides line up with TRBD1. CDR3 length: 15 amino acids. Trimming cost V 3 bases and J 6 bases; bases outside gene matches: 10. Per germline, CDR1 DFQATT and CDR2 SNEGSKA (reference sequence). DNA of the CDR3: TGCAGTGCTAGTCAGACAGGGGACCATCTCAATGAGCAGTTCTTC. Translated, it gives CSASQTGDHLNEQFF.